This entry concerns a single T cell receptor (beta chain). A few counts support this clone. It has no known antigen specificity. Base qualities are missing; no much larger clone stands one base away. The data belong to a study of blood T cell repertoires in COVID-19 (dated by TCRdb to about 2020). Study-wide context: The collaborator samples originated in the United States, Italy and Spain and spanned the acute and convalescent phases of COVID-19. The material from the prospective study consisted of cDNA or gDNA derived from T cells, B-cell-depleted T cells, or PBMCs. Deeply sampled blood TCRbeta repertoires from subjects exposed to, actively infected with, or recovered from COVID-19 were included in the dataset. The repertoires were made available in a free public database intended to serve as a resource for research on the immune response to SARS-CoV-2. Samples were obtained from the ongoing ImmuneRACE study (first 160 participants) and from about 1,300 subjects provided by 6 global collaborators. Sample metadata almost always included a de-identified subject ID, COVID-19 status, age in years and sex. Where available, HLA class I and class II types were taken from metadata supplied by the sample provider and were not determined by assay-based typing.

The immunoSEQ Assay, a bias-controlled multiplex PCR, was used to amplify TCRbeta CDR3 regions from genomic DNA. The authors processed their data as follows. The number of nucleated cells in each sample was estimated by amplification of reference gene primers within the assay. Sequence reads were collapsed and filtered to measure the absolute abundance of every unique TCRbeta CDR3 rearrangement. For each sample, productive Simpson clonality was calculated by taking the square root of Simpson's diversity index across productive rearrangements. This is the immuneACCESS table as TCRdb keeps it, with only in-frame sequences that have V and J called. A part of the clones is gone; compared with another copy, unresolved V genes explain less than half, and the rest is unexplained. That table gives V, J and clone size, and the DNA gave D and trimming. This sample has about 200,000 clones in its table, and 81% of those were observed once. The top ten constitute about 7.4% of the sample.

Results the study describes overall, beyond this receptor: The amount of clinical and demographic metadata varied by source and participant and was provided uncurated.

Cut back by 8 bases and 0 bases, the V and J ends lie 11 bases apart. Per the germline V gene, KGHDR is the CDR1 and SFDVKD is the CDR2. From the cysteine through the phenylalanine, the CDR3 covers 14 amino acids. CDR3 DNA only is kept here, 42 bases in frame from base 1. Whole blood was collected in K2EDTA tubes by collaborating institutions according to the institutions' own protocols. Collaborator samples were shipped for TCRbeta analysis as frozen whole blood, isolated PBMCs, or DNA extracted from either sample type. The specimen sequenced was peripheral blood. The sequence was obtained from a woman older than 75 with acute or convalescent COVID-19. Recombination connected TRBV24-1 to TRBJ2-3; TRBD2 is possibly the D segment (5 matching bases). The CDR3 region reads CATTQTGSTDTQYF. The nucleotides are TGTGCCACCACCCAAACGGGGAGCACAGATACGCAGTATTTT.